The rows below give T cell receptor beta chains drawn from one sample of a study of blood T cells in healthy people across ages. TCRdb passed the 5' RACE reads through MiXCR, listing each CDR3 protein once. The table lists around 900,000 distinct CDR3 sequences, around 26% of them singletons. Material: blood. The source is a woman aged 80 or over in good health. Each CDR3 is given with its conserved first and last residue. A D gene is named only where the DNA matches it firmly. The listing skips clone size in some rows; elsewhere it reads once, few, many or a size class.

D	V	size	J	CDR3	DNA
TRBD1	TRBV11-2	NA	TRBJ2-5	CASRWMGQAQETQYF	TGTGCCAGCCGGTGGATGGGACAGGCGCAAGAGACCCAGTACTTC
NA	TRBV27	many	TRBJ2-4	CASSSQGVGAKNIQYF	TGTGCCAGCAGTTCTCAGGGAGTGGGGGCCAAAAACATTCAGTACTTC
NA	TRBV6-1	few	TRBJ2-5	CASSRLRVLGETQYF	TGTGCCAGCAGCCGCCTAAGGGTTCTTGGGGAGACCCAGTACTTC
TRBD1	TRBV4-3	many	TRBJ2-1	CASSQPQGRSSYNEQFF	TGCGCCAGCAGCCAACCACAGGGGCGTAGCTCCTACAATGAGCAGTTCTTC
NA	TRBV25-1	NA	TRBJ2-1	CASSDSGDNEQFF	TGTGCCAGCAGTGATTCGGGCGACAATGAGCAGTTCTTC
NA	TRBV12-3/TRBV12-4	many	TRBJ2-1	CASSSSGVTGDEQFF	NA
NA	TRBV20-1	many	TRBJ2-3	CSGGYTDTQYF	TGCAGTGGCGGGTACACAGATACGCAGTATTTT
TRBD1	TRBV6-2/TRBV6-3	few	TRBJ1-2	CASSFTTTGEGYTF	TGTGCCAGCAGTTTTACAACGACAGGGGAAGGCTACACCTTC
NA	TRBV4-3	many	TRBJ2-3	CASSQDRGAVDTQYF	TGCGCCAGCAGCCAAGATCGGGGGGCGGTAGATACGCAGTATTTT
TRBD1	TRBV7-2	many	TRBJ2-7	CASSLAGTVTYEQYF	TGTGCCAGCAGCTTAGCCGGGACAGTAACCTACGAGCAGTACTTC
TRBD1	TRBV11-2	many	TRBJ1-2	CASSDRDRDYGYTF	TGTGCCAGCAGCGACCGGGACAGGGACTATGGCTACACCTTC
NA	TRBV29-1	many	TRBJ1-2	CSVDNRYYGYTF	TGCAGCGTTGACAACAGATACTATGGCTACACCTTC
TRBD1	TRBV10-3	many	TRBJ1-1	CAISEYRQGALNTEAFF	TGTGCCATCAGTGAGTACCGACAGGGGGCTTTGAACACTGAAGCTTTCTTT
NA	TRBV7-2	NA	TRBJ2-7	CASSAPGINEQYF	TGTGCCAGCAGCGCACCTGGCATCAACGAGCAGTACTTC
TRBD2	TRBV6-2/TRBV6-3	few	TRBJ2-2	CASSDPTSGGNTGELFF	TGTGCCAGCTCCGACCCAACTAGCGGGGGAAACACCGGGGAGCTGTTTTTT
TRBD2	TRBV19	NA	TRBJ2-5	CASSTTSGAGGTQYF	TGTGCCAGTAGTACTACTAGCGGGGCAGGAGGGACCCAGTACTTC
NA	TRBV30	NA	TRBJ1-2	CASEPHFNYGYTF	TGTGCCTCCGAACCCCACTTTAACTATGGCTACACCTTC
NA	TRBV9	many	TRBJ2-1	CASTSTGTGYNEQFF	TGTGCCAGCACCTCAACCGGGACGGGATACAATGAGCAGTTCTTC
TRBD1	TRBV6-2/TRBV6-3	few	TRBJ2-1	CASSYLSPGRGTGGREQFF	TGTGCCAGCAGTTACTTAAGCCCTGGCCGGGGGACAGGGGGGAGGGAGCAGTTCTTC
TRBD1	TRBV7-9	NA	TRBJ1-2	CASSATGGHGYTF	TGTGCCAGCAGCGCGACAGGGGGCCATGGCTACACCTTC
TRBD1	TRBV11-2	many	TRBJ2-5	CASSSDRVRQETQYF	TGTGCCAGCAGCTCGGACAGGGTTCGGCAAGAGACCCAGTACTTC
NA	TRBV7-2	many	TRBJ2-7	CASSLGTLGTYEQYF	TGTGCCAGCAGCTTAGGAACCCTAGGGACCTACGAGCAGTACTTC
NA	TRBV7-2	many	TRBJ2-5	CASTSTGTQRETQYF	TGTGCCAGCACCTCAACCGGGACCCAAAGAGAGACCCAGTACTTC
NA	TRBV7-9	many	TRBJ2-6	CASAHFGANVLTF	TGTGCCAGTGCCCACTTCGGGGCCAACGTCCTGACTTTC
NA	TRBV6-6	many	TRBJ2-3	CASSPGQLRTDTQYF	TGTGCCAGCAGCCCGGGACAACTACGCACAGATACGCAGTATTTT
TRBD1	TRBV6-5	many	TRBJ2-1	CASRGATGSYNEQFF	TGTGCCAGCAGGGGGGCGACAGGGTCCTACAATGAGCAGTTCTTC
TRBD2	TRBV20-1	many	TRBJ2-3	CSARDRTSGGSTDTQYF	TGCAGTGCTAGAGATCGGACTAGCGGGGGCTCCACAGATACGCAGTATTTT
TRBD1	TRBV4-3	many	TRBJ2-1	CASSLLFTGGRNEQFF	TGCGCCAGCAGCCTCCTTTTCACAGGGGGGAGGAATGAGCAGTTCTTC
NA	TRBV6-2/TRBV6-3	NA	TRBJ1-2	CASSYEGPSYGYTF	TGTGCCAGCAGTTATGAAGGCCCCTCCTATGGCTACACCTTC
NA	TRBV5-1	NA	TRBJ1-1	CASSTTGDNTEAFF	TGCGCCAGCAGCACGACAGGAGACAACACTGAAGCTTTCTTT
NA	TRBV20-1	NA	TRBJ1-1	CSARFDAVTEAFF	TGCAGTGCTAGGTTTGACGCGGTTACTGAAGCTTTCTTT
NA	TRBV2	many	TRBJ2-7	CASIKGESANPYEQYF	TGTGCCAGCATAAAGGGAGAAAGCGCGAATCCCTACGAGCAGTACTTC
NA	TRBV6-2/TRBV6-3	many	TRBJ1-2	CASSPTALGYGFTF	TGTGCCAGCAGCCCGACGGCACTCGGCTATGGCTTCACCTTC
NA	TRBV18	NA	TRBJ2-4	CASSPRIEEYLIAKNIQYF	TGTGCCAGCTCACCAAGGATCGAGGAGTACCTTATAGCCAAAAACATTCAGTACTTC
NA	TRBV10-3	many	TRBJ2-7	CAIGIAGPYEQYF	TGTGCCATCGGGATAGCAGGGCCCTACGAGCAGTACTTC
TRBD1	TRBV6-6	many	TRBJ1-2	CASREGATYGYTF	TGTGCCAGCAGAGAGGGGGCGACCTATGGCTACACCTTC
TRBD1	TRBV6-6	many	TRBJ2-7	CASSYSSGTGGVEQYF	TGTGCCAGCAGTTACTCCTCCGGGACAGGGGGTGTCGAGCAGTACTTC
TRBD2	TRBV20-1	many	TRBJ2-1	CSARDIAGGLYNEQFF	TGCAGTGCTAGAGATATAGCGGGGGGGCTTTACAATGAGCAGTTCTTC